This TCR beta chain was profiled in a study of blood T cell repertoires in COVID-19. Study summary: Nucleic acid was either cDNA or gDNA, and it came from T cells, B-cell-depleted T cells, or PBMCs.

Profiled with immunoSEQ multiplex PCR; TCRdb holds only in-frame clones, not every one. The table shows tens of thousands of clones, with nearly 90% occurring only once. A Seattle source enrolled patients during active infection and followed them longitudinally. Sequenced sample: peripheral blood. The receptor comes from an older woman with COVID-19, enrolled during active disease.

The chain's CDR3 is CASSWEEGRGYTF. In DNA form, the CDR3 reads TGTGCCAGCAGCTGGGAGGAGGGCCGCGGCTACACCTTC. This chain joins TRBV7-9 and TRBJ1-2; D ambiguous. CDR1 is SEHNR, CDR2 FQNEAQ, per germline (reference sequence). V was shortened by 4 bases and J by 8 bases, with 14 bases between the two germline ends. This CDR3 is 13 amino acids long.